The 23 T cell receptor beta chains below were found in one sample sequenced in a study of T-cell reconstitution after alpha-beta-depleted transplantation in children. The authors prepared the TCRbeta library with unique molecular identifiers. MiXCR, applied by TCRdb to the PCR reads, yields one record per CDR3 protein. The data contain hundreds of thousands of distinct CDR3 sequences, over 9.5% of them singletons. Sequencing used PBMCs, obtained before TCRalphabeta/CD19-depleted stem cell transplant. The receptors here all came from a child between 2 and 9 years old with inherited bone marrow failure, due to receive a stem cell transplant.

This clonotype was recorded at least ten times. The chain carries TRBV4-3 and TRBJ2-3, with 10 bases matching TRBD2. The germline V gene has CDR1 LGHNA and CDR2 YSLEER. The V gene end was trimmed by 1 base and the J gene end by 2 bases; junction bases not matched to a gene: 9. The length of the CDR3 is 18 residues. CDR3 sequence reads: CASSQGALAGFPTDTQYF. CDR3 sequence (DNA): TGCGCCAGCAGCCAAGGGGCACTAGCGGGATTCCCCACAGATACGCAGTATTTT.

Ten or more counts support this clonotype. The chain employs TRBV20-1 and TRBJ2-7, with D possibly TRBD1 on 6 matching bases. Germline V gene sequence: CDR1 DFQATT, CDR2 SNEGSKA (reference sequence). Trimming took off 7 bases at V and 4 bases at J, with 11 bases between the two ends. The CDR3 loop spans 11 amino acids. As DNA, the CDR3 is TGCAGTGTTGGGGGCCCTTACGAGCAGTACTTC. It is translated as CSVGGPYEQYF.

The table lists this clonotype with many counts. The chain carries TRBV6-4 and TRBJ1-1; 9 bases are a match to TRBD1. J lost 2 bases, V lost 1 base, and 11 bases had no gene match. Per the germline V gene, CDR1 is MRHNA and CDR2 is SNTAGT. The CDR3 has 18 residues. Written as DNA, the CDR3 is TGTGCCAGCAGTGACTATACCGGGACAGGGAATATTAACACTGAAGCTTTCTTT. Its translation is CASSDYTGTGNINTEAFF.

There are many counts of this clonotype. The rearrangement links TRBV4-3 to TRBJ2-7; TRBD2 aligns across 10 bases. The germline CDR1 and CDR2 sequences are LGHNA and YSLEER. V shed 0 bases, J shed 4 bases, and the junction held 3 bases outside the gene matches. The CDR3 is 15 residues long. The CDR3 sequence is CASSQDTSGIYEQYF. The CDR3 DNA follows: TGCGCCAGCAGCCAAGATACTAGCGGGATTTACGAGCAGTACTTC.

This clonotype was detected ten times or more. The J gene is TRBJ2-2, the V gene TRBV20-1; D not certain. This CDR3 has 14 residues. Germline loops: CDR1 DFQATT, CDR2 SNEGSKA (reference sequence). The V end was cut by 0 bases, the J end by 3 bases, with 8 bases between. The CDR3 loop is CSARDAPDTGELFF. The CDR3 DNA is TGCAGTGCTAGAGATGCACCTGACACCGGGGAGCTGTTTTTT.

Ten or more counts support this clonotype. This sequence joins TRBV6-5 and TRBJ1-5, with a tentative D call TRBD1 (5 bases). Germline assignment: CDR1 MNHEY and CDR2 SVGAGI. With 4 bases removed from V and 4 bases from J, the gap between germline ends came to 8 bases. CDR3 length: 13 amino acids. CDR3 sequence reads: CASSFDRNQPQHF. The CDR3 region has the DNA TGTGCCAGCAGTTTTGACAGAAATCAGCCCCAGCATTTT.

In its sample, this clonotype was seen many times. The chain carries TRBV6-1 and TRBJ1-3, with TRBD1 matching 11 bases. The CDR3 runs 15 residues. Unmatched junction bases numbered 3, after V lost 8 bases and J lost 0 bases. The V gene's germline CDR1 is MNHNS and CDR2 SASEGT. Here the CDR3 DNA reads TGTGCCAGCGGGACAGGGGGTTTCTCTGGAAACACCATATATTTT. This translates into CASGTGGFSGNTIYF.

This clonotype was seen repeatedly, ten times or more. The chain is built from TRBV12-3 or TRBV12-4 and TRBJ1-4; weak D call: TRBD1 (5 bases). V was shortened by 6 bases and J by 4 bases, with 9 bases between the two germline ends. The CDR3 runs 13 residues. The DNA of the CDR3 is TGTGCCAGCAGGCGGGGGATTAATGAAAAACTGTTTTTT. This sequence encodes CASRRGINEKLFF.

This clonotype has just a few counts. This chain uses TRBV12-3 or TRBV12-4 with TRBJ2-7, with D possibly matching TRBD1 (6 bases). The CDR3 covers 14 residues. V was shortened by 6 bases and J by 3 bases, with 15 bases between the two germline ends. The CDR3 loop is CASSQGRGNYEQYF. As DNA, the CDR3 is TGTGCCAGCAGCCAGGGCAGGGGTAACTACGAGCAGTACTTC.

This clonotype was seen many times. The V and J genes are TRBV7-2 and TRBJ2-6; D is unclear. Germline V gives CDR1 SGHTA, CDR2 FQGNSA. This CDR3 contains 16 residues. V was trimmed by 1 base and J by 2 bases, leaving 9 bases between them. The CDR3 protein is CASSLVFWAGANVLTF. The CDR3 DNA reads as TGTGCCAGCAGCTTAGTCTTTTGGGCTGGGGCCAACGTCCTGACTTTC. Filled out from reference TRBV7-2 and TRBJ2-6, the complete variable domain reads GAGVSQSPSNKVTEKGKDVELRCDPISGHTALYWYRQSLGQGLEFLIYFQGNSAPDKSGLPSDRFSAERTGGSVSTLTIQRTQQEDSAVYLCASSLVFWAGANVLTFGAGSRLTVL.

About this clonotype itself: With a much larger clone just one base away, this may be a read error. This chain connects TRBV4-3 to TRBJ2-2; tentative D call: TRBD2 (5 bases). CDR3 length: 15 residues. CDR1 and CDR2 (germline): LGHNA, YSLEER. Between the trimmed V and J ends, which lost 3 bases and 9 bases, there was a span of 17 bases. For the CDR3, the DNA is TGCGCCAGCAGCCAGCCCGTCAGCGGAGTCAGGGAGCTGTTTTTT. It codes for CASSQPVSGVRELFF.

The chain couples TRBV11-2 to TRBJ2-7; D gene uncertain. The CDR3 contains 13 residues. Trimming stripped 2 bases from V and 2 bases from J, with 7 bases between. Germline V gene lookup returns CDR1 SGHAT and CDR2 FQNNGV. This CDR3 reads CASSLRYTYEQYF. CDR3 DNA: TGTGCCAGCAGCTTAAGATACACCTACGAGCAGTACTTC.

This clonotype was seen only a few times. V and J are TRBV27 and TRBJ2-1; no firm D call. The CDR3 has 15 amino acids. The germline V gene encodes CDR1 MNHEY and CDR2 SMNVEV (reference sequence). V lost 3 bases and J 7 bases, leaving 16 bases between the germline ends. As DNA, the CDR3 is TGTGCCAGCAGTTTGACTCCGCCATTCGGGAATGAGCAGTTCTTC. Translation gives CASSLTPPFGNEQFF.

This clonotype occurred many times. This chain connects TRBV5-1 to TRBJ2-5; a weak D match, TRBD2 (6 bases). CDR3 size: 14 residues. Germline V gene sequence: CDR1 SGHRS, CDR2 YFSETQ. Trimming pared 1 base from V and 5 bases from J, leaving 12 bases between. CDR3 bases: TGCGCCAGCAGCTTGATAAGCGGGCGGGAGACCCAGTACTTC. It codes for CASSLISGRETQYF.

As to this clonotype: This sequence may be a read error, since a much larger clone differs from it by one base. The gene calls are TRBV7-9 and TRBJ2-3; D ambiguous. In germline, CDR1 is SEHNR, CDR2 FQNEAQ (reference sequence). The CDR3 covers 13 residues. V lost 5 bases, J lost 2 bases, and 8 bases lay in between. CDR3 amino acids: CASSVTHTDTQYF. CDR3 nucleotide sequence: TGTGCCAGCAGCGTAACACACACAGATACGCAGTATTTT.

This clonotype appeared many times. The chain couples TRBV20-1 to TRBJ1-2; no clear D gene. Per germline, CDR1 DFQATT and CDR2 SNEGSKA (reference sequence). The germline V and J ends were trimmed by 6 bases and 2 bases, with 10 bases remaining between them. The CDR3 is 12 residues long. The CDR3 spells CSASGGNYGYTF. The CDR3 coding sequence is TGCAGTGCGAGCGGCGGAAACTATGGCTACACCTTC.

This clonotype occurred many times. The V and J genes are TRBV12-3 or TRBV12-4 and TRBJ2-1, with 8 bases lining up with TRBD2. This CDR3 is built from 13 residues. With V trimmed by 6 bases and J by 7 bases, 5 bases remained unmatched. The CDR3 region has the DNA TGTGCCAGCAGCCCCGGGACTAGTAATGAGCAGTTCTTC. Protein product: CASSPGTSNEQFF.

This clonotype was observed many times. The chain links TRBV29-1 to TRBJ2-5, with unresolved D. Germline loops: CDR1 SQVTM, CDR2 ANQGSEA. Trimming shortened V by 3 bases and J by 5 bases, and 10 bases separated the two germline ends. The CDR3 contains 12 residues. The CDR3 reads CSVDGSMETQYF. CDR3 in DNA: TGCAGCGTTGATGGTAGTATGGAGACCCAGTACTTC.

In its sample, this clonotype was seen many times. The chain recombines TRBV12-3 or TRBV12-4 with TRBJ2-7; 12 positions agree with TRBD2. V lost 6 bases, J lost 6 bases, and 12 bases stayed unmatched. CDR3 size: 16 residues. The CDR3 DNA is TGTGCCAGCAGCCCTAGCGGGAGGGTAATAAGAGTCGAGCAGTACTTC. Protein sequence: CASSPSGRVIRVEQYF.

In this sample, this clonotype turned up many times. V usage is TRBV4-1 and J usage is TRBJ2-4; possibly TRBD2 for D (6 bases). V dropped 6 bases and J dropped 9 bases, with 24 bases sitting between them. Per germline, CDR1 MGHRA and CDR2 YSYEKL. The CDR3 is made up of 16 amino acids. The DNA for the CDR3 is TGCGCCAGCAGGGACCCATTTACGGGACGGGGAGGCATTCAGTACTTC. Protein product: CASRDPFTGRGGIQYF.

J is TRBJ2-7 and V is TRBV28, with 7 bases lining up with TRBD2. Unmatched junction bases numbered 4, after V lost 9 bases and J lost 2 bases. The CDR3 extends over 12 amino acids. CDR1 MDHEN and CDR2 SYDVKM come from the germline V gene. This chain's CDR3 is CASRDYPYEQYF. CDR3 coding DNA: TGTGCCAGTCGGGACTACCCCTACGAGCAGTACTTC.

This clonotype was observed at least ten times. The V gene is TRBV20-1, the J gene TRBJ1-1; 7 bases are a match to TRBD1. V shed 6 bases, J shed 1 base, and the junction held 8 bases outside the gene matches. Germline V CDR1 and CDR2: DFQATT, SNEGSKA (reference sequence). This CDR3 has 14 amino acids. The DNA of the CDR3 is TGCAGTGCAATTACAGGGGTGACGAACACTGAAGCTTTCTTT. Translation gives CSAITGVTNTEAFF.

This rearrangement joins TRBV6-1 to TRBJ2-1; TRBD2 aligns across 9 bases. This CDR3 comprises 13 residues. V lost 11 bases and J lost 2; bases outside the gene matches: 4. Germline lookup yields CDR1 MNHNS and CDR2 SASEGT. CDR3 sequence: CAGGGGPYNEQFF. The CDR3 coding sequence is TGTGCCGGCGGGGGGGGCCCCTACAATGAGCAGTTCTTC.